This T cell receptor beta chain stems from a study of post-analysis software for immune sequencing data. Findings and caveats of the study: Patients used about five TRBV segments, including TRBV5-6, TRBV5-1 and TRBV20-1, more often than controls. Under F measure analysis, samples from one preparation batch co-clustered strongly. Those with multiple sclerosis, the patient group, showed significantly lower normalized Chao1 diversity than controls.

The sample holds many counts of this clonotype. Antigen specificity is unknown. The germline V gene has CDR1 MRHNA and CDR2 SNTAGT. This CDR3 is 15 amino acids long. After removal of 3 bases from V and 2 bases from J, the junction contained 1 base not matched to a gene. Unique molecular identifiers were carried by the TCR beta cDNA libraries. Some 500,000 cDNA molecules were obtained per 1 to 10 million input T cells. TCRdb reanalysed the PCR reads using MiXCR and keeps one entry per CDR3 protein. The sample shows fewer than 850,000 distinct CDR3 sequences, around 46% of them seen only once. The source of this sequence is a girl aged 10-17 years with multiple sclerosis. Sequenced: blood. The rearrangement uses TRBV6-4 and TRBJ2-3; the match to TRBD2 covers 11 bases. The CDR3 DNA sequence: TGTGCCAGCAGTGAGGGACTAGCGGTCACAGATACGCAGTATTTT. This translates into CASSEGLAVTDTQYF.